This T cell receptor beta chain originates from a study of somatic mutations in cytotoxic T cells in rheumatoid arthritis. The wider study: Prior to any treatment and right after diagnosis, patient blood (approximately 33 ml EDTA) was drawn.

Only in-frame clones appear in the TCRdb table, and some are missing; sequencing was by immunoSEQ multiplex PCR. The sample consists of about 16,000 clones, roughly 80% of them appearing once. Study observations and caveats: For rheumatoid arthritis patients, CD8+ clonality increased with age, whereas it did not in healthy controls. About an eighth of the roughly 60 patients had a largest CD8+ clone above 20% of CD8+ cells.

There are 14 residues in the CDR3. Between the trimmed V and J ends, which lost 7 bases and 0 bases, there was a span of 13 bases. Germline CDR1 reads SQVTM; CDR2 reads ANQGSEA. Worth noting for this clone: Its antigen is as yet unknown.

Sequenced sample: CD8+ T cells sorted from blood. The rearrangement uses TRBV29-1 and TRBJ2-1; possibly TRBD1 or TRBD2 for D (5 bases each). The receptor's source is an adult with rheumatoid arthritis. The CDR3 sequence: CSERGRSSYNEQFF. CDR3 in DNA: TGCAGCGAACGGGGCCGAAGCTCCTACAATGAGCAGTTCTTC.